This passage covers 8 T cell receptor beta chains from one sample sequenced in a study of T cell responses to AZD1222 COVID-19 vaccine. Clones were read by immunoSEQ multiplex PCR, and TCRdb kept only the in-frame ones, dropping some. The sample yields about 120,000 clones, 75% to 95% seen once. Sequenced material: peripheral blood, taken 28 days after the second dose of the MenACWY control vaccine. Every receptor here comes from an adult who received the MenACWY meningococcal vaccine as a control.

CDR3 protein: CASSFPGSETQYF. The CDR3, as DNA: TGTGCCAGCAGTTTCCCGGGTTCAGAGACCCAGTACTTC. V is TRBV27 and J is TRBJ2-5; D gene ambiguous. CDR1 and CDR2 from the germline V gene are MNHEY and SMNVEV (reference sequence). The V end lost 3 bases, the J end lost 4 bases, and 9 bases lay between the germline ends. This CDR3 spans 13 amino acids.

The chain employs TRBV28 and TRBJ2-3; TRBD2 aligns across 7 bases. Losses at the gene ends were 8 bases for V and 0 bases for J; bases not matched to a gene: 8. The length of the CDR3 is 15 residues. Germline V gene data show CDR1 as MDHEN and CDR2 as SYDVKM. CDR3 nucleotides: TGTGCCAGCTTAAGCTACGGGGGGAGCACAGATACGCAGTATTTT. Its protein is CASLSYGGSTDTQYF.

This rearrangement joins TRBV7-8 to TRBJ1-1; the D gene is possibly TRBD1 (6 bases). V was pared by 8 bases and J by 5 bases, with 18 bases between. The CDR3 spans 14 residues. Germline V gene lookup returns CDR1 SGHVS and CDR2 FQNEAQ. In DNA, the CDR3 is TGTGCCAGCCACGGCGGAAACAGGGTTACTGAAGCTTTCTTT. Its protein product is CASHGGNRVTEAFF.

This sequence joins TRBV5-6 and TRBJ2-7, with 12 bases identical to TRBD2. Per germline, CDR1 SGHDT and CDR2 YYEEEE. The J segment lost 3 bases and the V segment lost 1 base, leaving 8 bases of the junction unmatched. This CDR3 is 17 amino acids long. The CDR3 coding sequence is TGTGCCAGCAGCTTGAGGACTAGCGGGAAAGGGTTCTACGAGCAGTACTTC. Translation gives CASSLRTSGKGFYEQYF.

The chain recombines TRBV27 with TRBJ2-1, with 9 positions matching TRBD1. The CDR3 is made up of 16 amino acids. Germline V gives CDR1 MNHEY, CDR2 SMNVEV (reference sequence). Germline trimming cut 1 base from V and 3 bases from J; bases unmatched to any gene: 4. The CDR3 region is CASSLFLGQGYNEQFF. CDR3 coding DNA: TGTGCCAGCAGTTTATTTCTGGGACAGGGCTACAATGAGCAGTTCTTC.

V usage is TRBV6-1 and J usage is TRBJ1-5, with 7 positions matching TRBD1. The CDR3 length is 15 residues. V trimming: 0 bases; J trimming: 7 bases; junction bases outside the gene matches: 6. Germline loops: CDR1 MNHNS, CDR2 SASEGT. The CDR3 DNA sequence: TGTGCCAGCAGTGAAGCCTACAGGGGAGGGCAGCCCCAGCATTTT. Its protein is CASSEAYRGGQPQHF.

CDR3 DNA: TGTGCCTGGAGCTTGACTGCTCGGGGCAATCAGCCCCAGCATTTT. This sequence encodes CAWSLTARGNQPQHF. The rearrangement uses TRBV30 and TRBJ1-5; D is undetermined. Germline V gives CDR1 GTSNPN, CDR2 SVGIG (reference sequence). The CDR3 consists of 15 residues. Trimming took off 3 bases at V and 2 bases at J, with 14 bases between the two ends.

The V call is TRBV28, the J call TRBJ2-7; 7 nucleotides line up with TRBD1. V dropped 7 bases and J dropped 3; count of bases not matched to a gene: 18. The CDR3 has 17 amino acids. CDR1 and CDR2 from the germline V gene are MDHEN and SYDVKM. The CDR3 DNA reads TGTGCCAGCAATCAAGCGGTGGGGGACAGCCCCTTCTACGAGCAGTACTTC. Translating gives CASNQAVGDSPFYEQYF.